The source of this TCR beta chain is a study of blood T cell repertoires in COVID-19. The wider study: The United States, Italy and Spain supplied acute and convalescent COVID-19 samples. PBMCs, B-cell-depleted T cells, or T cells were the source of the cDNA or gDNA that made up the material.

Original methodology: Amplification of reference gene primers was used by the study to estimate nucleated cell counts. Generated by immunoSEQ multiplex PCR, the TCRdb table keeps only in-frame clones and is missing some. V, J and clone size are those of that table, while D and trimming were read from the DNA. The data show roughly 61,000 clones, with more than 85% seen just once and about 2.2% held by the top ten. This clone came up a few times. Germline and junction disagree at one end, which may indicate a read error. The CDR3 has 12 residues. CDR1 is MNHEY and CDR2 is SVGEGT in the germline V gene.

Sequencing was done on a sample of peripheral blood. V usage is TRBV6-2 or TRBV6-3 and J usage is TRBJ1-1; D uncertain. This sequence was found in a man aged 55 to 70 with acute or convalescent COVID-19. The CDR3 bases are TGTGCCAGCAGTTACTCGAGTACCCCTCACGGCTTT. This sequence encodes CASSYSSTPHGF.